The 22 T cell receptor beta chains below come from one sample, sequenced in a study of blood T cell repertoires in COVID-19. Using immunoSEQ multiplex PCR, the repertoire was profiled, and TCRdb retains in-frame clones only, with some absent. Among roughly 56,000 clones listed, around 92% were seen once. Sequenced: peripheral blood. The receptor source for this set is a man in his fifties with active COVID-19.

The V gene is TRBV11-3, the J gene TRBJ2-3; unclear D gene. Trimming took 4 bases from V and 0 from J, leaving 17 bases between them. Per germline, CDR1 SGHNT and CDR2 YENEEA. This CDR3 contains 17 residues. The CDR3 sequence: CASSSKQPTLSTDTQYF. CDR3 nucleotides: TGTGCCAGCAGCTCGAAACAGCCAACCCTTAGCACAGATACGCAGTATTTT.

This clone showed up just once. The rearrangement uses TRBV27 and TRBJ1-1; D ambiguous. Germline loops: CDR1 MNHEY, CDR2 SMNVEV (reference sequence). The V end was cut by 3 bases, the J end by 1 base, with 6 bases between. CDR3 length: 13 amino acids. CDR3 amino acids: CASSFAPNTEAFF. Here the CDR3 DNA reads TGTGCCAGCAGTTTTGCGCCGAACACTGAAGCTTTCTTT.

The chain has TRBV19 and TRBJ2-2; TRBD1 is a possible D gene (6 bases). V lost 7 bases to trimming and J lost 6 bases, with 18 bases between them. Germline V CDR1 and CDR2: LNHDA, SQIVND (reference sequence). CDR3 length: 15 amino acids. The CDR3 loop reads CASKRLQGPAGELFF. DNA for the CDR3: TGTGCCAGTAAGAGACTACAGGGCCCGGCCGGGGAGCTGTTTTTT.

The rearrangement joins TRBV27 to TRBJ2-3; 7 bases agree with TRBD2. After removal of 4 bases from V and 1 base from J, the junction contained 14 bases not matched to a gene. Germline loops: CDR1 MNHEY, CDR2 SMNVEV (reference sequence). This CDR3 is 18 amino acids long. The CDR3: CASSSPWRRTRGTDTQYF. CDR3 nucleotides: TGTGCCAGCAGTTCCCCCTGGAGGAGGACTAGAGGCACAGATACGCAGTATTTT.

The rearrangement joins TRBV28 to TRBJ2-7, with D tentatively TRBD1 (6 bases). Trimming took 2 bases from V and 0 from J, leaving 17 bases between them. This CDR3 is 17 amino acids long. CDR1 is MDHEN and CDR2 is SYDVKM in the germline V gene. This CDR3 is CASSLPQGWDLSYEQYF. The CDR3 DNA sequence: TGTGCCAGCAGTTTACCCCAGGGGTGGGACCTCTCCTACGAGCAGTACTTC.

In DNA form, the CDR3 reads TGTGCCAGTAGTACCGCGGGAACAGGCAATTCACCCCTCCACTTT. Amino acids: CASSTAGTGNSPLHF. The chain uses TRBV19 and TRBJ1-6; tentatively, D is TRBD1 (5 bases). CDR1 LNHDA and CDR2 SQIVND come from the germline V gene (reference sequence). This CDR3 has 15 residues. Trimming pared 4 bases from V and 7 bases from J, leaving 14 bases between.

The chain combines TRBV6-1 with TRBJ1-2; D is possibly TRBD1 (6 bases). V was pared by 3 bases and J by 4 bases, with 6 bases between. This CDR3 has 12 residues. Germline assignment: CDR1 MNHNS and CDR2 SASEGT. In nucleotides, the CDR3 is TGTGCCAGCAGTGACAGGGGCTATGGCTACACCTTC. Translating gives CASSDRGYGYTF.

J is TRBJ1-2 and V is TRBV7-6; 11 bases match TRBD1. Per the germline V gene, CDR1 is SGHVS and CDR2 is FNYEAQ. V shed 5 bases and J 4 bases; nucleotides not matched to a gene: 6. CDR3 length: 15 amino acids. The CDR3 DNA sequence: TGTGCCAGCAGCGTAGGGACAGGGGGTGGCTATGGCTACACCTTC. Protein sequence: CASSVGTGGGYGYTF.

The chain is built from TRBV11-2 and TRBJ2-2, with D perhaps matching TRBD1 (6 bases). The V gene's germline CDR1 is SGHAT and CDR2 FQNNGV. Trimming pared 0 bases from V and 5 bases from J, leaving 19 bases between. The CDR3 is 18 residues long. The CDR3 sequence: CASSLDRVGAGGTGELFF. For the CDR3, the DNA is TGTGCCAGCAGCTTAGATCGTGTGGGGGCAGGCGGGACCGGGGAGCTGTTTTTT.

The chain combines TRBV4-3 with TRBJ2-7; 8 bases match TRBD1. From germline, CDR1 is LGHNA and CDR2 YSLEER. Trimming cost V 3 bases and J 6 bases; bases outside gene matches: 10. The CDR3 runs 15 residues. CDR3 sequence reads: CASSQAPDRGSEQYF. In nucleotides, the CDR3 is TGCGCCAGCAGCCAGGCTCCCGACAGGGGATCCGAGCAGTACTTC.

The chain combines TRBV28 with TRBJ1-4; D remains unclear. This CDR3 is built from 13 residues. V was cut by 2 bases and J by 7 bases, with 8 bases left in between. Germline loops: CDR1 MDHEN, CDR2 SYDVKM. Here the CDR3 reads CASSLGRGEKLFF. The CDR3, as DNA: TGTGCCAGCAGTTTAGGGCGGGGTGAAAAACTGTTTTTT.

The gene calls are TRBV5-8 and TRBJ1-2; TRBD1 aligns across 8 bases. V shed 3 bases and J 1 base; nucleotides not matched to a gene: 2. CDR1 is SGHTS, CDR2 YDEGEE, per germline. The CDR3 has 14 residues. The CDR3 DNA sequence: TGTGCCAGCAGCTCTGACAGGGGTAACTATGGCTACACCTTC. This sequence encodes CASSSDRGNYGYTF.

CDR3 coding DNA: TGCGCCAGCAGGAGCCCTGGTTCCGGAGATACGCAGTATTTT. Translation: CASRSPGSGDTQYF. The V and J genes are TRBV4-1 and TRBJ2-3, with D uncertain. V gave up 6 bases and J gave up 5 bases, with 15 bases separating them. This CDR3 contains 14 residues. Germline V gives CDR1 MGHRA, CDR2 YSYEKL.

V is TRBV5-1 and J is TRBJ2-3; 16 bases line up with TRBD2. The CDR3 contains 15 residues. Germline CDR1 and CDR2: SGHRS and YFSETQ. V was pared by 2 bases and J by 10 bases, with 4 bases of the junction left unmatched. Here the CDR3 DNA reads TGCGCCAGCAGCTTAGGGACTAGCGGGAGGGCAGCGCAGTATTTT. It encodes CASSLGTSGRAAQYF.

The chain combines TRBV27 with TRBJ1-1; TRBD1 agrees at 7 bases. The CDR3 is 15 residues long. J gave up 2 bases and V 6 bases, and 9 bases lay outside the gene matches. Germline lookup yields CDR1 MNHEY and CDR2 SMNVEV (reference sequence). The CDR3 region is CASRYLTGINTEAFF. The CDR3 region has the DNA TGTGCCAGCAGATACTTGACAGGGATTAACACTGAAGCTTTCTTT.

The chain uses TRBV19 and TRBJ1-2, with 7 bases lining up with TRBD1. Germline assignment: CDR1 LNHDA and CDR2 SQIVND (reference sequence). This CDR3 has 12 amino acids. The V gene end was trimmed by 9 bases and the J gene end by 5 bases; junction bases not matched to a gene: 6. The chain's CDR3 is CARADRAYGYTF. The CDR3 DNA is TGTGCCAGGGCCGACAGGGCGTATGGCTACACCTTC.

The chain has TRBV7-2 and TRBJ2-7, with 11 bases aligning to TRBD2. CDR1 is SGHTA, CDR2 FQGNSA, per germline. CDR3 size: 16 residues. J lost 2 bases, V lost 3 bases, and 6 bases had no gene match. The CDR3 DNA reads TGTGCCAGCAGCTTGACTAGCGGGACGGCCCCCTACGAGCAGTACTTC. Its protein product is CASSLTSGTAPYEQYF.

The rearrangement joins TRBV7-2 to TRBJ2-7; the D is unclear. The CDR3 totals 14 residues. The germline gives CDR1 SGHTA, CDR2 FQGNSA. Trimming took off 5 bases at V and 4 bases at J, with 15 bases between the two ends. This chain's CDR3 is CASSPGLRPYEQYF. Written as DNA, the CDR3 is TGTGCCAGCAGCCCGGGTCTCCGGCCGTACGAGCAGTACTTC.

DNA of the CDR3: TGTGCCAGCAGCCCGGGTCGGGGTAACTATGGCTACACCTTC. Its translation is CASSPGRGNYGYTF. The J gene is TRBJ1-2, the V gene TRBV3-1 (or the pseudogene TRBV3-2), with unresolved D. The CDR3 has 14 residues. Per the germline V gene, CDR1 is LGHDT and CDR2 is YNNKEL (reference sequence). The ends were cut back, 4 bases at V and 1 base at J, with 10 bases in the middle.

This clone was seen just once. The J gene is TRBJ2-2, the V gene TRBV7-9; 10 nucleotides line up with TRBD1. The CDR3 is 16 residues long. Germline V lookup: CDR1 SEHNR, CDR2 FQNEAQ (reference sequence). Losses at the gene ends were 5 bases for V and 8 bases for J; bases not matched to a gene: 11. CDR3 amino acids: CASSIRQGAKLGELFF. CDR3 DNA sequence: TGTGCCAGCAGCATCCGACAGGGGGCGAAATTAGGGGAGCTGTTTTTT.

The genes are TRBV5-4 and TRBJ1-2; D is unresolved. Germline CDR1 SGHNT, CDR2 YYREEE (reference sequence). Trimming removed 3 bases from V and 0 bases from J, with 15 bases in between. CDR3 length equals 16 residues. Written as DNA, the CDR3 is TGTGCCAGCAGCTCGACAAGTCACATAGCTAACTATGGCTACACCTTC. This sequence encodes CASSSTSHIANYGYTF.

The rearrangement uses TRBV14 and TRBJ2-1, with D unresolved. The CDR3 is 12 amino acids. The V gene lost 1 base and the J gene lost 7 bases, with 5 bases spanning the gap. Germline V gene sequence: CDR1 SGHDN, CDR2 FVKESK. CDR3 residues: CASSQGRNEQFF. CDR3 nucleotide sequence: TGTGCCAGCAGCCAAGGGAGAAATGAGCAGTTCTTC.